Listed below are T cell receptor beta chains from one sample, sequenced in a study of CD8 T cells in Susac syndrome. Using its own MiXCR run on the immunoSEQ multiplex PCR reads, TCRdb lists one record per CDR3 protein. The sample yields approximately 300,000 distinct CDR3 sequences, 65% to 90% seen once. Material for sequencing was CD8+ T cells from PBMCs. The source is a human donor with multiple sclerosis. Each CDR3 is given with its conserved first and last residue. A D gene is named only where the DNA matches it firmly. Part of the rows lack a size; the others show once, few, many or a class for expanded clones.

>.|15|TRBJ2-1|TRBV4-3|.
TGCGCCAGCAGCCAAGATGGACATAGACTTAATGAGCAGTTCTTC
CASSQDGHRLNEQFF
>.|15|TRBJ2-3|TRBV4-3|.
TGCGCCAGCAGCCAAGTAGGGAGGAAGGGAGATACGCAGTATTTT
CASSQVGRKGDTQYF
>.|15|TRBJ2-5|TRBV29-1|.
TGCAGCGTTGAAAAAATCACAGGATCCCAAGAGACCCAGTACTTC
CSVEKITGSQETQYF
>.|14|TRBJ1-2|TRBV27|.
TGTGCCAGCAGCCATGCGGCTGTGAACTATGGCTACACCTTC
CASSHAAVNYGYTF
>.|16|TRBJ2-2|TRBV24-1|.
TGTGCCACCAGTTTCTCGGGACAACTGAACACCGGGGAGCTGTTTTTT
CATSFSGQLNTGELFF
>.|16|TRBJ1-3|TRBV27|.
TGTGCCAGCAGTACCTCCGGGGCGAGCTCTGGAAACACCATATATTTT
CASSTSGASSGNTIYF
>.|16|TRBJ2-2|TRBV7-9|few
TGTGCCAGCAGCTCGGGGCCTAGCCCGAACACCGGGGAGCTGTTTTTT
CASSSGPSPNTGELFF
>.|14|TRBJ2-3|TRBV6-1|.
TGTGCCCACCACGGACTACAAGACACAGATACGCAGTATTTT
CAHHGLQDTDTQYF
>.|11|TRBJ1-3|TRBV7-2|.
TGTGCCAGCAGCCATGGAAACACCATATATTTT
CASSHGNTIYF
>TRBD1|15|TRBJ2-7|TRBV7-9|.
TGTGCCAGCAGCTCAGGTACAGGGGGAGTCTACGAGCAGTACTTC
CASSSGTGGVYEQYF
>.|15|TRBJ2-7|TRBV7-9|.
TGTGCCAGCAGCTTAGAGGACTGGGCCTACTACGAGCAGTACTTC
CASSLEDWAYYEQYF
>TRBD2|19|TRBJ2-1|TRBV7-9|.
TGTGCCAGCAGCTTATGGGGGACTAGCGGGGCGATTCCTTACAATGAGCAGTTCTTC
CASSLWGTSGAIPYNEQFF
>TRBD1|17|TRBJ2-5|TRBV4-3|.
TGCGCCAGCAGCCAAGATATCGGGACAGGGAACCGAGAGACCCAGTACTTC
CASSQDIGTGNRETQYF
>TRBD2|14|TRBJ2-7|TRBV6-1|.
TGTGCCAGCAGTGGGGGACTACAGACCTACGAGCAGTACTTC
CASSGGLQTYEQYF
>TRBD1|16|TRBJ2-7|TRBV9|.
TGTGCCAGCAGCGACCACCGGACAGGGGGAGTCCACGAGCAGTACTTC
CASSDHRTGGVHEQYF
>TRBD2|17|TRBJ2-5|TRBV12-3/TRBV12-4|once
TGTGCCAGCAGTCTGGAACACGCGGGAGGTTTTCAAGAGACCCAGTACTTC
CASSLEHAGGFQETQYF
>.|13|TRBJ2-7|TRBV24-1|.
TGTGCCACCAGTGATCCCGGGGGCACAGAGCAGTACTTC
CATSDPGGTEQYF
>TRBD2|16|TRBJ2-1|TRBV9|.
TGTGCCAGCAGCGTAGGCGGGAGCGGTGCCTACAATGAGCAGTTCTTC
CASSVGGSGAYNEQFF
>TRBD1|13|TRBJ2-7|TRBV28|.
TGTGCCAGCAGCGAGGACAGGGGCTACGAGCAGTACTTC
CASSEDRGYEQYF
>.|14|TRBJ2-5|TRBV28|once
TGTGCCAGCACCAAAGACGGACTCGGGGAGACCCAGTACTTC
CASTKDGLGETQYF